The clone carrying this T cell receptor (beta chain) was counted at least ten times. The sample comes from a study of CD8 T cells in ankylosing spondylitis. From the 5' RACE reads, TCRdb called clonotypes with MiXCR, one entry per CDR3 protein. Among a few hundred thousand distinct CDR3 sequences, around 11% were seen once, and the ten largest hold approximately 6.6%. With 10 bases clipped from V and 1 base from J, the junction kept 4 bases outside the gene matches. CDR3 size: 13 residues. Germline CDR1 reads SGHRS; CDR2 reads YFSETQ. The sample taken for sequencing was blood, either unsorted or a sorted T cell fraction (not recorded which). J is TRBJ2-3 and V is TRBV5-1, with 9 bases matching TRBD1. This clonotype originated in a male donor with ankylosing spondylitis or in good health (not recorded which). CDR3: CASRDRGTDTQYF. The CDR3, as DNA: TGCGCCTCCCGGGACAGGGGCACAGATACGCAGTATTTT.